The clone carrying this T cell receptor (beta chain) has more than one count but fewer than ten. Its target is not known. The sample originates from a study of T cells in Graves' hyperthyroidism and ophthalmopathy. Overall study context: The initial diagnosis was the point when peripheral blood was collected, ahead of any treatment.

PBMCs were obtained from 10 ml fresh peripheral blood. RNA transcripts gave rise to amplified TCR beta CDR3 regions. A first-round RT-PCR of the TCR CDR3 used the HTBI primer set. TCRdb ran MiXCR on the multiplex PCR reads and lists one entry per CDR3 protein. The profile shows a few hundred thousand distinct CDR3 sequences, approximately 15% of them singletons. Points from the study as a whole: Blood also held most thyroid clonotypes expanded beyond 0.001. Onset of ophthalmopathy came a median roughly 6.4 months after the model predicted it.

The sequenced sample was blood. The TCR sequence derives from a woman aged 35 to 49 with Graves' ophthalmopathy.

This CDR3 reads CASSQWTGIAEAFF. The CDR3 bases are TGTGCCAGCAGCCAGTGGACAGGGATCGCTGAAGCTTTCTTT. This chain links TRBV3-1 with TRBJ1-1; TRBD1 matches 8 bases. The CDR3 is 14 amino acids. CDR1 LGHDT and CDR2 YNNKEL come from the germline V gene (reference sequence). V dropped 3 bases and J dropped 6; count of bases not matched to a gene: 6.